The source of this T cell receptor (beta chain) is a study of response to subunit inactivated influenza vaccine. Only a few counts were recorded for this clonotype. TCRdb used MiXCR to reprocess the RT-PCR reads, holding one entry per CDR3 protein. The sample carries about 570,000 distinct CDR3 sequences, approximately 10% recorded once. The V end was cut by 1 base, the J end by 3 bases, with 13 bases between. Germline assignment: CDR1 SGHRS and CDR2 YFSETQ. The CDR3 length is 15 residues. The sample was also linked to a second study, of T cells expressing NK-cell markers. Per that study: Production of TCR beta cDNA relied on 5'RACE template switching with UMIs. In the group of eight sequenced donors, seven were HCMV-seropositive and one was seronegative. Several of the experiments relied on an anti-gamma-delta TCR antibody so that only alpha-beta TCR T cells were sorted. Of the CD8+ T cells in about 6 donors, roughly 1.0-7.5% belonged to dominant NKG2C+ clonotypes. Four of the donors also had these clonotypes leading their CD3+CD56-NKG2C+ fraction.

The gene calls are TRBV5-1 and TRBJ1-1; D remains ambiguous. The sequence was obtained from a man in his fifties who received an inactivated influenza vaccine. Sequencing used PBMCs from blood, obtained on the day of vaccination. This chain's CDR3 is CASSLNPGGDTEAFF. The CDR3 DNA sequence: TGCGCCAGCAGCTTGAATCCGGGTGGGGACACTGAAGCTTTCTTT. The complete variable domain, with remaining parts taken from reference TRBV5-1 and TRBJ1-1, reads KAGVTQTPRYLIKTRGQQVTLSCSPISGHRSVSWYQQTPGQGLQFLFEYFSETQRNKGNFPGRFSGRQFSNSRSEMNVSTLELGDSALYLCASSLNPGGDTEAFFGQGTRLTVV.